The 31 T cell receptor beta chains below were found in one sample sequenced in a study of shared clonotypes between healthy human individuals. Sequenced by immunoSEQ multiplex PCR; TCRdb stores in-frame clones only, minus some. Of about 2 million clones in the sample, roughly 94% were seen once. What was sequenced was naive CD4+ T cells sorted from blood. The subset is: CD45RA+ positively selected. The origin of the receptors is a man younger than 35 in good health.

The chain joins TRBV5-1 to TRBJ2-3; D is perhaps TRBD2 (6 bases). Germline CDR1 is SGHRS and CDR2 is YFSETQ. The CDR3 has 12 amino acids. V gave up 8 bases and J gave up 1 base, with 8 bases separating them. CDR3 coding DNA: TGCGCCAGTCAGCGGGGCACAGATACGCAGTATTTT. This translates into CASQRGTDTQYF.

The chain couples TRBV6-5 to TRBJ1-6; TRBD1 might be the D (6 bases). Germline lookup yields CDR1 MNHEY and CDR2 SVGAGI. V was trimmed by 2 bases and J by 10 bases, leaving 15 bases between them. There are 15 residues in the CDR3. CDR3 DNA: TGTGCCAGCAGTTACCTGGGGGGCAGTAGGTCACCCCTCCACTTT. Translating it yields CASSYLGGSRSPLHF.

The V call is TRBV7-2, the J call TRBJ2-7, with D perhaps TRBD1 or TRBD2 (6 bases each). The germline CDR1 and CDR2 sequences are SGHTA and FQGNSA. The CDR3 extends over 16 amino acids. V was pared by 5 bases and J by 6 bases, with 23 bases between. The CDR3: CASSLPPRGASGEQYF. CDR3 bases: TGTGCCAGCAGCCTACCTCCTAGGGGGGCCTCGGGCGAGCAGTACTTC.

The J gene is TRBJ1-4, the V gene TRBV10-3; D perhaps matches TRBD1 (5 bases). Deletions cut 3 bases from V and 4 bases from J, with 6 bases between. Germline V gene sequence: CDR1 ENHRY, CDR2 SYGVKD. The CDR3 has 13 residues. CDR3 sequence reads: CAISDRDNEKLFF. DNA for the CDR3: TGTGCCATCAGTGACAGGGATAATGAAAAACTGTTTTTT.

The V call is TRBV18, the J call TRBJ1-6; 7 positions match TRBD1. The CDR3 contains 17 residues. J lost 7 bases, V lost 8 bases, and 17 bases had no gene match. Per germline, CDR1 KGHSH and CDR2 LQKENI. The CDR3 here is CASAPPRGPGNNSPLHF. The CDR3 coding sequence is TGTGCCAGCGCCCCTCCGAGGGGGCCTGGGAACAATTCACCCCTCCACTTT. Variable domain in full (rest from reference TRBV18 and TRBJ1-6): NAGVMQNPRHLVRRRGQEARLRCSPMKGHSHVYWYRQLPEEGLKFMVYLQKENIIDESGMPKERFSAEFPKEGPSILRIQQVVRGDSAAYFCASAPPRGPGNNSPLHFGNGTRLTVT.

As regards this clone: Other nucleotide sequences in the sample specify the same CDR3. V usage is TRBV5-1 and J usage is TRBJ2-7, with unresolved D. The CDR3 is 11 residues long. Trimming shortened V by 5 bases and J by 3 bases, and 6 bases separated the two germline ends. Germline CDR1 and CDR2: SGHRS and YFSETQ. This chain's CDR3 is CASSRDYEQYF. The CDR3 nucleotides read TGCGCCAGCAGTAGGGACTACGAGCAGTACTTC. Full variable domain (missing parts from reference TRBV5-1 and TRBJ2-7): KAGVTQTPRYLIKTRGQQVTLSCSPISGHRSVSWYQQTPGQGLQFLFEYFSETQRNKGNFPGRFSGRQFSNSRSEMNVSTLELGDSALYLCASSRDYEQYFGPGTRLTVT.

A remark on this clone: One end of the junction is discordant with germline, which a read error may explain. This chain joins TRBV7-7 and TRBJ2-5; tentatively, D is TRBD1 (5 bases). Germline-derived CDR1 and CDR2 are SSHAT and FNYEAQ (reference sequence). There are 15 residues in the CDR3. In DNA, the CDR3 is TGTGCTAGCAGCTTAGGTCTTGGGGCGCGAGAGACCCAGTACTTC. Its protein product is CASSLGLGARETQYF.

The rearrangement links TRBV4-1 to TRBJ2-1; TRBD2 matches at 7 bases. Germline V gives CDR1 MGHRA, CDR2 YSYEKL. CDR3 length: 14 amino acids. The ends lost 1 base at V and 8 bases at J; junction bases unmatched: 5. CDR3 in DNA: TGCGCCAGCAGCCAAGGAGTAGCGGGCTATGAGCAGTTCTTC. Its translation: CASSQGVAGYEQFF.

The chain carries TRBV12-5 and TRBJ2-3, with a tentative D call TRBD2 (5 bases). The CDR3 runs 12 residues. Trimming took off 1 base at V and 6 bases at J, with 5 bases between the two ends. Germline values: CDR1 LGHNT, CDR2 FRNRAP. CDR3 sequence: CASGLGGDTQYF. The CDR3 DNA follows: TGTGCTAGTGGTTTGGGAGGGGATACGCAGTATTTT.

This chain links TRBV11-2 with TRBJ1-1; a weak D match, TRBD1 (6 bases). Per germline, CDR1 SGHAT and CDR2 FQNNGV. V lost 5 bases and J lost 1, with 11 bases in between. The CDR3 is 14 amino acids. The CDR3 DNA is TGTGCCAGCAGCGCCCAGGGGCCGAACACTGAAGCTTTCTTT. Translated: CASSAQGPNTEAFF.

V usage is TRBV6-6 and J usage is TRBJ1-4; D gene uncertain. The CDR3 extends over 16 amino acids. V shed 8 bases and J shed 0 bases, with 16 bases lying between them. Germline CDR1 MNHNY, CDR2 SVGAGI (reference sequence). As DNA, the CDR3 is TGTGCCAGCTACCCCGACATCCCCTCAACTAATGAAAAACTGTTTTTT. This sequence encodes CASYPDIPSTNEKLFF.

The rearrangement joins TRBV5-4 to TRBJ2-4; TRBD2 matches at 10 bases. The CDR3 contains 15 residues. Germline assignment: CDR1 SGHNT and CDR2 YYREEE (reference sequence). Unmatched junction bases numbered 9, after V lost 5 bases and J lost 7 bases. The DNA for the CDR3 is TGTGCCAGCAGTGCGGCTAGCGGGAGCGGGAACATTCAGTACTTC. Translated: CASSAASGSGNIQYF. The complete variable domain, with remaining parts taken from reference TRBV5-4 and TRBJ2-4, reads ETGVTQSPTHLIKTRGQQVTLRCSSQSGHNTVSWYQQALGQGPQFIFQYYREEENGRGNFPPRFSGLQFPNYSSELNVNALELDDSALYLCASSAASGSGNIQYFGAGTRLSVL.

V is TRBV10-3 and J is TRBJ1-3, with TRBD1 as a possible D gene (6 bases). V lost 5 bases to trimming and J lost 4 bases, with 9 bases between them. The CDR3 consists of 13 residues. Germline assignment: CDR1 ENHRY and CDR2 SYGVKD. CDR3 sequence (DNA): TGTGCCATCAGTAGGACAGAGGGAAACACCATATATTTT. It translates to CAISRTEGNTIYF.

The V call is TRBV19, the J call TRBJ2-7; maybe TRBD1 (6 bases). CDR1 and CDR2 from the germline V gene are LNHDA and SQIVND (reference sequence). Trimming stripped 7 bases from V and 1 base from J, with 11 bases between. This CDR3 has 13 amino acids. DNA of the CDR3: TGTGCCAGTATCGAGGGACAATCCTACGAGCAGTACTTC. Translated, it gives CASIEGQSYEQYF.

V usage is TRBV5-1 and J usage is TRBJ2-7; 8 nucleotides agree with TRBD1. Germline assignment: CDR1 SGHRS and CDR2 YFSETQ. The CDR3 runs 14 residues. V gave up 4 bases and J gave up 7 bases; unmatched junction bases: 10. The CDR3 here is CASSPGPGQEEQYF. In nucleotides, the CDR3 is TGCGCCAGCAGCCCCGGGCCGGGACAGGAAGAGCAGTACTTC.

This clone was observed once. This chain joins TRBV28 and TRBJ2-1; TRBD1 is a possible D gene (5 bases). From germline, CDR1 is MDHEN and CDR2 SYDVKM. Trimming removed 2 bases from V and 7 bases from J, with 18 bases in between. CDR3 size: 16 residues. The CDR3 sequence: CASSLRGLKGVNEQFF. In DNA form, the CDR3 reads TGTGCCAGCAGTTTAAGGGGTCTGAAAGGGGTAAATGAGCAGTTCTTC.

The rearrangement links TRBV7-9 to TRBJ2-7; 9 bases fit TRBD2. This CDR3 region has 15 residues. Germline CDR1 reads SEHNR; CDR2 reads FQNEAQ (reference sequence). V gave up 0 bases and J gave up 3 bases; unmatched junction bases: 3. The CDR3 loop is CASSLAGTSSYEQYF. The CDR3 DNA follows: TGTGCCAGCAGCTTAGCTGGGACTAGCAGCTACGAGCAGTACTTC.

The chain recombines TRBV9 with TRBJ2-3, with 15 nucleotides matching TRBD2. This CDR3 has 18 amino acids. J lost 2 bases, V lost 4 bases, and 8 bases had no gene match. Germline V gives CDR1 SGDLS, CDR2 YYNGEE. The CDR3 nucleotides are TGTGCCAGCAGCCCGGGACTAGCGGGAGGAGGTTACACAGATACGCAGTATTTT. Residues: CASSPGLAGGGYTDTQYF. The entire variable domain, with the rest obtained from reference TRBV9 and TRBJ2-3, is as follows: DSGVTQTPKHLITATGQRVTLRCSPRSGDLSVYWYQQSLDQGLQFLIQYYNGEERAKGNILERFSAQQFPDLHSELNLSSLELGDSALYFCASSPGLAGGGYTDTQYFGPGTRLTVL.

The table lists this clone with a count of one. The rearrangement uses TRBV2 and TRBJ2-3, with 14 nucleotides matching TRBD2. The CDR3 covers 17 residues. Germline CDR1 SNHLY, CDR2 FYNNEI. V lost 4 bases, J lost 4 bases, and 7 bases stayed unmatched. The CDR3 nucleotides are TGTGCCAGCAGTGTTGGGACTAGCGGGAGCTACGCAGATACGCAGTATTTT. Amino acids: CASSVGTSGSYADTQYF. The complete variable domain, with remaining parts taken from reference TRBV2 and TRBJ2-3, reads EPEVTQTPSHQVTQMGQEVILRCVPISNHLYFYWYRQILGQKVEFLVSFYNNEISEKSEIFDDQFSVERPDGSNFTLKIRSTKLEDSAMYFCASSVGTSGSYADTQYFGPGTRLTVL.

As to this clone: The junction shows a germline mismatch at one end, possibly a read error. The chain is built from TRBV6-5 and TRBJ2-1; D perhaps matches TRBD1 (5 bases). Germline assignment: CDR1 MNHEY and CDR2 SVGAGI. CDR3 size: 14 residues. The CDR3 bases are TGTGCCAGCAGCCAAGGGGTGGCCTATAATGAGCAGTTCTTC. The encoded protein is CASSQGVAYNEQFF.

The rearrangement uses TRBV5-6 and TRBJ2-7; 9 positions agree with TRBD2. Unmatched junction bases numbered 4, after V lost 4 bases and J lost 2 bases. CDR3 length: 14 amino acids. CDR1 is SGHDT, CDR2 YYEEEE, per germline. CDR3 region: CASSIAGETYEQYF. The CDR3 region has the DNA TGTGCCAGCAGCATAGCGGGGGAAACCTACGAGCAGTACTTC.

The rearrangement joins TRBV7-8 to TRBJ2-2, with 13 bases aligning to TRBD2. This CDR3 has 16 amino acids. Germline V gene lookup returns CDR1 SGHVS and CDR2 FQNEAQ. V was clipped by 6 bases and J by 4 bases; unmatched bases: 5. The DNA of the CDR3 is TGTGCCAGCAGTTCGACTAGCGGGGGGTCCACCGGGGAGCTGTTTTTT. Amino acid sequence: CASSSTSGGSTGELFF.

Comments on this clone: The sample carries other DNA sequences with the same CDR3. The chain employs TRBV6-6 and TRBJ1-5; D gene unclear. The V end was cut by 2 bases, the J end by 0 bases, with 11 bases between. The CDR3 contains 16 residues. The germline gives CDR1 MNHNY, CDR2 SVGAGI (reference sequence). The CDR3 loop reads CASSYLVANSNQPQHF. For the CDR3, the DNA is TGTGCCAGCAGTTACCTCGTAGCTAATAGCAATCAGCCCCAGCATTTT.

The rearrangement links TRBV6-1 to TRBJ2-7; D is perhaps TRBD2 (6 bases). V dropped 0 bases and J dropped 0 bases, with 9 bases sitting between them. The CDR3 runs to 15 residues. Looked up from germline, CDR1 is MNHNS and CDR2 is SASEGT. The CDR3 is CASSEAPGSSYEQYF. The CDR3 DNA reads TGTGCCAGCAGTGAAGCGCCCGGGAGCTCCTACGAGCAGTACTTC.

The V and J genes are TRBV5-5 and TRBJ1-1; D unresolved. This CDR3 region has 13 residues. The germline gives CDR1 SGHKS, CDR2 YYEKEE (reference sequence). Trimming pared 2 bases from V and 3 bases from J, leaving 8 bases between. In DNA, the CDR3 is TGTGCCAGCAGCTTTAAGGGTTACACTGAAGCTTTCTTT. This codes for CASSFKGYTEAFF.

This clone was counted between two and nine times. This chain connects TRBV7-6 to TRBJ2-1; D unclear. The CDR3 totals 12 residues. Germline-derived CDR1 and CDR2 are SGHVS and FNYEAQ. V lost 1 base and J 6 bases, leaving 4 bases between the germline ends. The CDR3 spells CASSLDFNEQFF. The CDR3 nucleotides read TGTGCCAGCAGCTTAGATTTCAATGAGCAGTTCTTC.

The chain links TRBV5-6 to TRBJ1-2, with 11 nucleotides matching TRBD1. The CDR3 spans 15 residues. V was pared by 3 bases and J by 8 bases, with 9 bases of the junction left unmatched. Germline V lookup: CDR1 SGHDT, CDR2 YYEEEE. CDR3 region: CASSSGQGASWGYTF. CDR3 bases: TGTGCCAGCAGCTCAGGACAGGGGGCGTCTTGGGGCTACACCTTC.

As to this clone: Other nucleotide sequences in the sample specify the same CDR3. V and J are TRBV27 and TRBJ2-5; D is tentatively TRBD1 or TRBD2 (5 bases each). Germline CDR1 MNHEY, CDR2 SMNVEV (reference sequence). The CDR3 has 13 residues. Trimming removed 5 bases from V and 5 bases from J, with 12 bases in between. The CDR3 nucleotides are TGTGCCAGCAGTAGGGGACGTGGGGAGACCCAGTACTTC. Its translation is CASSRGRGETQYF.

The V gene is TRBV27, the J gene TRBJ1-6; D is undetermined. The V gene lost 5 bases and the J gene lost 9 bases, with 11 bases spanning the gap. CDR3 length equals 13 residues. CDR1 MNHEY and CDR2 SMNVEV come from the germline V gene (reference sequence). The chain's CDR3 is CASSQARSSPLHF. The CDR3 DNA reads TGTGCCAGCAGTCAAGCTAGGAGTTCACCCCTCCACTTT.

The CDR3 DNA is TGTGCAATAAGGGGGGAGGTGTTTTTT. Translated, it gives CAIRGEVFF. The rearrangement links TRBV12-5 to TRBJ1-4; D is possibly TRBD1 (6 bases). CDR1 and CDR2 from the germline V gene are LGHNT and FRNRAP. This CDR3 spans 9 amino acids.

The chain is built from TRBV28 and TRBJ1-4, with 9 positions matching TRBD1. Germline CDR1 MDHEN, CDR2 SYDVKM. The ends lost 5 bases at V and 0 bases at J; junction bases unmatched: 4. This CDR3 is built from 16 residues. CDR3 bases: TGTGCCAGCAGTAGGACAGGGGCCACAACTAATGAAAAACTGTTTTTT. Translating it yields CASSRTGATTNEKLFF.